The 12 T cell receptor beta chains below all came from one sample that was sequenced in a study of blood T cell repertoires in COVID-19. Data came from immunoSEQ multiplex PCR; TCRdb stores just in-frame clones and leaves some out. This table has tens of thousands of clones, around 82% appearing once. Sample: peripheral blood. Receptors were obtained from a man aged 50-59 years with active or convalescent COVID-19.

V usage is TRBV19 and J usage is TRBJ2-2; TRBD1 aligns across 9 bases. Germline-derived CDR1 and CDR2 are LNHDA and SQIVND (reference sequence). The J segment lost 6 bases and the V segment lost 3 bases, leaving 2 bases of the junction unmatched. The CDR3 has 14 amino acids. CDR3 in DNA: TGTGCCAGTAGTATTACAGGGGGCGCCGGGGAGCTGTTTTTT. Translation: CASSITGGAGELFF.

V usage is TRBV7-2 and J usage is TRBJ2-3; the match to TRBD1 covers 8 bases. Germline-derived CDR1 and CDR2 are SGHTA and FQGNSA. This CDR3 has 13 residues. Germline trimming cut 1 base from V and 6 bases from J; bases unmatched to any gene: 0. The CDR3 DNA is TGTGCCAGCAGCTTAGACAGGGGGGATACGCAGTATTTT. It is translated as CASSLDRGDTQYF.

J is TRBJ1-2 and V is TRBV10-3, with 10 bases fitting TRBD1. This CDR3 is 15 amino acids long. Unmatched junction bases numbered 9, after V lost 3 bases and J lost 8 bases. The germline CDR1 and CDR2 sequences are ENHRY and SYGVKD. CDR3 sequence reads: CAISDQGQGLLGYTF. DNA of the CDR3: TGTGCCATCAGTGACCAGGGACAGGGGCTCCTAGGCTACACCTTC.

The V call is TRBV6-6, the J call TRBJ2-1, with D possibly being TRBD2 (5 bases). V lost 2 bases, J lost 6 bases, and 8 bases lay in between. Germline CDR1 and CDR2: MNHNY and SVGAGI (reference sequence). The CDR3 extends over 13 amino acids. CDR3 loop: CASSYEGLNEQFF. In nucleotides, the CDR3 is TGTGCCAGCAGTTACGAAGGACTCAATGAGCAGTTCTTC.

J is TRBJ2-5 and V is TRBV5-4, with 10 bases lining up with TRBD2. The germline CDR1 and CDR2 sequences are SGHNT and YYREEE (reference sequence). V lost 0 bases, J lost 4 bases, and 6 bases stayed unmatched. The CDR3 has 16 amino acids. As DNA, the CDR3 is TGTGCCAGCAGCTTGGGGGGCACTAGCGGGGCAGAGACCCAGTACTTC. Protein sequence: CASSLGGTSGAETQYF. Full variable domain (rest looked up from reference TRBV5-4 and TRBJ2-5): ETGVTQSPTHLIKTRGQQVTLRCSSQSGHNTVSWYQQALGQGPQFIFQYYREEENGRGNFPPRFSGLQFPNYSSELNVNALELDDSALYLCASSLGGTSGAETQYFGPGTRLLVL.

The CDR3 protein is CAISESSGGGRTGELFF. The CDR3 nucleotides are TGTGCCATCAGTGAGTCGAGTGGCGGGGGGCGAACCGGGGAGCTGTTTTTT. The chain couples TRBV10-3 to TRBJ2-2; TRBD2 matches 8 bases. V was clipped by 0 bases and J by 5 bases; unmatched bases: 8. The CDR3 is 17 amino acids. The germline V gene has CDR1 ENHRY and CDR2 SYGVKD.

This chain connects TRBV7-2 to TRBJ2-7, with a possible D match to TRBD1 (6 bases). Germline values: CDR1 SGHTA, CDR2 FQGNSA. The V and J ends lost 2 bases and 3 bases respectively, with 11 bases between them. The CDR3 is 14 amino acids. Here the CDR3 reads CASSLYRAGYEQYF. The DNA for the CDR3 is TGTGCCAGCAGCTTATACAGGGCGGGCTACGAGCAGTACTTC.

This clone occurred a few times. As DNA, the CDR3 is TGTGCCAGCAGTTTCGGGACAGATTATGGCTACACCTTC. Its translation: CASSFGTDYGYTF. The chain carries TRBV12-3 or TRBV12-4 and TRBJ1-2, with 7 bases identical to TRBD1. This CDR3 region has 13 residues. Losses at the gene ends were 3 bases for V and 5 bases for J; bases not matched to a gene: 3.

This chain links TRBV28 with TRBJ1-6; no clear D. Germline values: CDR1 MDHEN, CDR2 SYDVKM. CDR3 length: 14 amino acids. Trimming removed 10 bases at V and 8 bases at J, with 18 bases between. CDR3 nucleotides: TGTGCCACCACAGAAGGGCGGGTTGATTCACCCCTCCACTTT. It encodes CATTEGRVDSPLHF.

This clone was seen just once. This sequence joins TRBV15 and TRBJ2-5; weak D call: TRBD2 (6 bases). Germline V gene data show CDR1 as LNHNV and CDR2 as YYDKDF (reference sequence). The CDR3 spans 15 residues. Trimming took off 5 bases at V and 1 base at J, with 14 bases between the two ends. CDR3: CATSRGLGSQETQYF. In nucleotides, the CDR3 is TGTGCCACCAGCCGAGGCCTCGGGAGCCAAGAGACCCAGTACTTC.

The rearrangement joins TRBV12-3 or TRBV12-4 to TRBJ1-5; D is possibly TRBD1 (6 bases). The CDR3 is 11 residues long. Trimming left V 4 bases short and J 10 bases short, with 8 bases between. CDR3 sequence reads: CASSSRGPQHF. The CDR3 nucleotides are TGTGCCAGCAGTTCCAGGGGCCCCCAGCATTTT.

The chain combines TRBV5-5 with TRBJ1-6; tentatively, D is TRBD1 (5 bases). V lost 0 bases and J 2 bases, leaving 9 bases between the germline ends. In germline, CDR1 is SGHKS, CDR2 YYEKEE (reference sequence). This CDR3 has 16 amino acids. As DNA, the CDR3 is TGTGCCAGCAGCTTGGAGGCGGGGGCCTATAATTCACCCCTCCACTTT. As protein: CASSLEAGAYNSPLHF.